What follows are 18 T cell receptor beta chains derived from one specimen sequenced in a study of cytomegalovirus exposure and HLA in healthy donors. In the PCR, 60 Vbeta and 13 Jbeta primers were used. Repertoires were generated with immunoSEQ multiplex PCR, while TCRdb's copy carries only in-frame clones and drops some. The sample lists under 150,000 clones, roughly three fifths seen once, with approximately 9.1% in the top ten. The sample was PBMCs. The source of these receptors is a man aged 35 to 55 in good health and CMV-seropositive.

The chain recombines TRBV21-1 with TRBJ1-5; TRBD1, the table's D call, was not compared with the DNA. TRBV21-1 is a listed pseudogene. This CDR3 contains 19 residues. In DNA, the CDR3 is TGTGCCAGCAGCAAAGCGCTTTACCCCACACCTTATCGCAATCAGCCCCAGCATTTT. It encodes CASSKALYPTPYRNQPQHF.

This chain links TRBV9 with TRBJ2-7; TRBD2 is a possible D gene (6 bases). Germline-derived CDR1 and CDR2 are SGDLS and YYNGEE. This CDR3 is 14 amino acids long. V dropped 4 bases and J dropped 0 bases, with 11 bases sitting between them. The CDR3 bases are TGTGCCAGCAGCCCAGACGGGAGCTCCTACGAGCAGTACTTC. Translation gives CASSPDGSSYEQYF.

This clone was picked up a small number of times. DNA of the CDR3: TGTGCCAGTAGTAACCAGGGGGCCTACGAGCAGTACTTC. Protein sequence: CASSNQGAYEQYF. This chain links TRBV19 with TRBJ2-7; 7 nucleotides agree with TRBD1. The germline gives CDR1 LNHDA, CDR2 SQIVND (reference sequence). This CDR3 has 13 amino acids. After removal of 4 bases from V and 2 bases from J, the junction contained 2 bases not matched to a gene. Complete variable domain (other parts from reference TRBV19 and TRBJ2-7): DGGITQSPKYLFRKEGQNVTLSCEQNLNHDAMYWYRQDPGQGLRLIYYSQIVNDFQKGDIAEGYSVSREKKESFPLTVTSAQKNPTAFYLCASSNQGAYEQYFGPGTRLTVT.

This clone has only a few counts. Only one base separates this from a far larger clonotype, so it likely reflects a read error. The chain recombines TRBV5-6 with TRBJ1-2; D remains unclear. Germline V gene lookup returns CDR1 SGHDT and CDR2 YYEEEE. The ends were cut back, 4 bases at V and 5 bases at J, with 12 bases in the middle. The CDR3 runs to 13 residues. This CDR3 is CASSPDWVYGYTF. CDR3 nucleotides: TGTGCCAGCAGCCCTGACTGGGTGTATGGCTACACCTTC.

This clone was observed a handful of times. This chain joins TRBV10-2 and TRBJ2-7, with 8 bases aligning to TRBD2. The CDR3 spans 13 residues. The germline CDR1 and CDR2 sequences are WSHSY and SAAADI. Trimming at V came to 8 bases and at J to 4 bases, leaving 7 bases not matched to a gene. The CDR3: CASEVAGRYEQYF. The CDR3 DNA reads as TGCGCCAGCGAGGTAGCGGGGCGATACGAGCAGTACTTC.

V gene TRBV5-4 combines with J gene TRBJ2-5, with 11 bases identical to TRBD2. The J call is doubtful: the DNA matches TRBJ2-7 better. The V gene's germline CDR1 is SGHNT and CDR2 YYREEE (reference sequence). This CDR3 has 16 residues. CDR3 DNA: TGTGCCAGCAGCTTTGTAGCGGGGGGGCCAAGGTACGAGCAGTACTTC. This sequence encodes CASSFVAGGPRYEQYF.

V and J are TRBV10-3 and TRBJ2-2; 7 bases agree with TRBD1. Germline CDR1 is ENHRY and CDR2 is SYGVKD. The ends lost 2 bases at V and 2 bases at J; junction bases unmatched: 5. The CDR3 covers 16 residues. The CDR3 DNA reads as TGTGCCATCAGTGAGAACCGGGACAGCAACACCGGGGAGCTGTTTTTT. Its translation: CAISENRDSNTGELFF.

A few counts support this clone. The V call is TRBV6-6, the J call TRBJ1-4; 9 bases align to TRBD1. The CDR3 is made up of 14 amino acids. Germline V gene sequence: CDR1 MNHNY, CDR2 SVGAGI (reference sequence). V shed 2 bases, J shed 8 bases, and the junction held 3 bases outside the gene matches. Here the CDR3 reads CASSYGQGHEKLFF. In DNA form, the CDR3 reads TGTGCCAGCAGTTACGGACAGGGGCACGAAAAACTGTTTTTT.

This rearrangement joins TRBV12-5 to TRBJ1-1, with 8 bases identical to TRBD1. Germline V gene data show CDR1 as LGHNT and CDR2 as FRNRAP. Unmatched junction bases numbered 5, after V lost 1 base and J lost 7 bases. CDR3 length: 14 amino acids. Here the CDR3 reads CASGLGRGLGEAFF. CDR3 nucleotide sequence: TGTGCTAGTGGTTTGGGCAGGGGGCTTGGTGAAGCTTTCTTT.

The chain couples TRBV11-3 to TRBJ2-7; 7 bases agree with TRBD1. CDR1 and CDR2 from the germline V gene are SGHNT and YENEEA. This CDR3 contains 14 residues. After removal of 5 bases from V and 6 bases from J, the junction contained 10 bases not matched to a gene. This CDR3 reads CASSPTGLDREQYF. CDR3 nucleotides: TGTGCCAGCAGCCCGACAGGGTTGGATCGCGAGCAGTACTTC.

The CDR3 DNA is TGTGCCAGCAGCGTAGTGGTCAGTTCCTACAATGAGCAGTTCTTC. It translates to CASSVVVSSYNEQFF. The gene calls are TRBV9 and TRBJ2-1; D is uncertain. Looked up from germline, CDR1 is SGDLS and CDR2 is YYNGEE. The CDR3 spans 15 residues. Trimming left V 0 bases short and J 1 base short, with 8 bases between.

The genes are TRBV7-9 and TRBJ2-1; D is ambiguous. The CDR3 spans 15 residues. Germline-derived CDR1 and CDR2 are SEHNR and FQNEAQ (reference sequence). Trimming took off 2 bases at V and 5 bases at J, with 13 bases between the two ends. CDR3 sequence (DNA): TGTGCCAGCAGCTTACGCGGCGCAACGAACAATGAGCAGTTCTTC. As protein: CASSLRGATNNEQFF.

The chain uses TRBV19 and TRBJ2-7; 11 nucleotides align to TRBD2. Looked up from germline, CDR1 is LNHDA and CDR2 is SQIVND (reference sequence). The CDR3 is made up of 16 amino acids. V gave up 5 bases and J gave up 2 bases; unmatched junction bases: 8. Here the CDR3 DNA reads TGTGCCAGTAGTCCCAGGACTAGCGGGTCTACCTACGAGCAGTACTTC. Translating gives CASSPRTSGSTYEQYF. The full variable domain, with the rest looked up from reference TRBV19 and TRBJ2-7, is DGGITQSPKYLFRKEGQNVTLSCEQNLNHDAMYWYRQDPGQGLRLIYYSQIVNDFQKGDIAEGYSVSREKKESFPLTVTSAQKNPTAFYLCASSPRTSGSTYEQYFGPGTRLTVT.

The chain links TRBV10-3 to TRBJ2-1; 10 bases align to TRBD1. The CDR3 sequence is 17 residues long. Per the germline V gene, CDR1 is ENHRY and CDR2 is SYGVKD. V was pared by 0 bases and J by 6 bases, with 8 bases of the junction left unmatched. The CDR3 here is CAISESIGQGVVNEQFF. CDR3 sequence (DNA): TGTGCCATCAGTGAGTCAATTGGACAGGGGGTGGTCAATGAGCAGTTCTTC.

This clone has just a few counts. CDR3 region: CASSTLAGGTSQETQYF. Here the CDR3 DNA reads TGTGCCAGCAGCACACTAGCGGGGGGGACCTCCCAAGAGACCCAGTACTTC. The rearrangement links TRBV11-2 to TRBJ2-5; 13 positions match TRBD2. V lost 5 bases to trimming and J lost 1 base; unmatched junction nucleotides: 7. Germline CDR1 reads SGHAT; CDR2 reads FQNNGV. The CDR3 extends over 17 amino acids.

This chain connects TRBV12-5 to TRBJ1-3; D remains ambiguous. Germline V gene lookup returns CDR1 LGHNT and CDR2 FRNRAP. V lost 4 bases and J lost 0, with 7 bases in between. The CDR3 has 14 amino acids. CDR3 sequence: CASGSGFSGNTIYF. In DNA, the CDR3 is TGTGCTAGTGGTTCGGGGTTCTCTGGAAACACCATATATTTT.

The genes are TRBV5-6 and TRBJ2-1, with 7 bases that match TRBD1. The V gene's germline CDR1 is SGHDT and CDR2 YYEEEE. This CDR3 spans 14 amino acids. Trimming cost V 4 bases and J 13 bases; bases outside gene matches: 14. The DNA of the CDR3 is TGTGCCAGCAGCCTACAGGGGCCCCGGGACCTACAGTTCTTC. Protein product: CASSLQGPRDLQFF. Full variable domain (outside the CDR3, taken from reference TRBV5-6 and TRBJ2-1): DAGVTQSPTHLIKTRGQQVTLRCSPKSGHDTVSWYQQALGQGPQFIFQYYEEEERQRGNFPDRFSGHQFPNYSSELNVNALLLGDSALYLCASSLQGPRDLQFFGPGTRLTVL.

The V and J genes are TRBV6-6 and TRBJ2-7; the D gene is possibly TRBD1 (5 bases). The CDR3 covers 14 residues. V shed 4 bases and J shed 3 bases, with 13 bases lying between them. Germline CDR1 MNHNY, CDR2 SVGAGI (reference sequence). CDR3 DNA: TGTGCCAGCAGTTCCTTCAGGGCAGGCTACGAGCAGTACTTC. Its protein is CASSSFRAGYEQYF.